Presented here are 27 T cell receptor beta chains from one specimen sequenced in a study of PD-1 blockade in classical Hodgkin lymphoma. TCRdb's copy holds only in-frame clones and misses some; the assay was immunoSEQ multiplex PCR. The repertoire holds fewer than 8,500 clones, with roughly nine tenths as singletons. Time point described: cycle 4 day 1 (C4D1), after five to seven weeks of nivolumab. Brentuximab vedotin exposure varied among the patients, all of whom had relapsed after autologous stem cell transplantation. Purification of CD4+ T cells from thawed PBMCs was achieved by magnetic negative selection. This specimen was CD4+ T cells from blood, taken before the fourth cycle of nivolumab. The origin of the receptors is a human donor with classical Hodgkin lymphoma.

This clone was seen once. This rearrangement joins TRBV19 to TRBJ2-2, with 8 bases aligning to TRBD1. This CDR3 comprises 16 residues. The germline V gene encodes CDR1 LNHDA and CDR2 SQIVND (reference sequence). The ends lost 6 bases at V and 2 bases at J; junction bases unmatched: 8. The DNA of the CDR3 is TGTGCCAGTAGGGACAGGGTCAGAAGAAACACCGGGGAGCTGTTTTTT. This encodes CASRDRVRRNTGELFF.

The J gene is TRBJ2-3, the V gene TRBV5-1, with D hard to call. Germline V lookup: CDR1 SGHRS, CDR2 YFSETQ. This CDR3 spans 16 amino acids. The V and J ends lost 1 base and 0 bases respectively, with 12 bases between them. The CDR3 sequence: CASSLPAQRSTDTQYF. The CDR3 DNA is TGCGCCAGCAGCTTGCCGGCACAGAGGAGCACAGATACGCAGTATTTT. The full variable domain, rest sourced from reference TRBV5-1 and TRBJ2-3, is KAGVTQTPRYLIKTRGQQVTLSCSPISGHRSVSWYQQTPGQGLQFLFEYFSETQRNKGNFPGRFSGRQFSNSRSEMNVSTLELGDSALYLCASSLPAQRSTDTQYFGPGTRLTVL.

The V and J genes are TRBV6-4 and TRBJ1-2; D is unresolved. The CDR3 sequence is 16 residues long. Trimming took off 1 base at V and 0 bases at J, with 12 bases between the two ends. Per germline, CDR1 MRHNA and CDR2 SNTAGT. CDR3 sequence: CASSDYPRTSNYGYTF. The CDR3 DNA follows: TGTGCCAGCAGTGACTACCCGCGGACCTCTAACTATGGCTACACCTTC.

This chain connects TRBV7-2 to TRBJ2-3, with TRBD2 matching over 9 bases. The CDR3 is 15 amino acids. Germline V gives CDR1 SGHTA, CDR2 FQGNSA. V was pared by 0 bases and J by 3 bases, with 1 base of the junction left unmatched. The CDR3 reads CASSLASGSTDTQYF. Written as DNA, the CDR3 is TGTGCCAGCAGCTTAGCTAGCGGGAGTACAGATACGCAGTATTTT.

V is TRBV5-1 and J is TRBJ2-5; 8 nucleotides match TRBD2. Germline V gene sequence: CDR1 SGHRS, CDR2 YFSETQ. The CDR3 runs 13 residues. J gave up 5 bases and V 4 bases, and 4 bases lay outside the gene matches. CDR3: CASSSGSRETQYF. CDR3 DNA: TGCGCCAGCAGCAGCGGGAGTCGGGAGACCCAGTACTTC. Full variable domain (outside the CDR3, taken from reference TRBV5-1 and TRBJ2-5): KAGVTQTPRYLIKTRGQQVTLSCSPISGHRSVSWYQQTPGQGLQFLFEYFSETQRNKGNFPGRFSGRQFSNSRSEMNVSTLELGDSALYLCASSSGSRETQYFGPGTRLLVL.

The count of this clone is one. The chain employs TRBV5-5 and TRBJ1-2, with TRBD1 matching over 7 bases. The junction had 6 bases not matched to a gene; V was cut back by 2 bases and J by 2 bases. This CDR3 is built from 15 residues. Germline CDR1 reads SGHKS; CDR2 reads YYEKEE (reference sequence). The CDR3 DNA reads TGTGCCAGCAGCTTATTAGGGGGCCTGAACTATGGCTACACCTTC. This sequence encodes CASSLLGGLNYGYTF.

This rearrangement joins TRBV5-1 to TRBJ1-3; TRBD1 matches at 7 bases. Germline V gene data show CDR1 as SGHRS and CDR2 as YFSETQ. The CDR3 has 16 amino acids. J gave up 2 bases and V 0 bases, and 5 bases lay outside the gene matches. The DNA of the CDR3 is TGCGCCAGCAGCTTGGGGGGACAGCCGCCTGGAAACACCATATATTTT. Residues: CASSLGGQPPGNTIYF.

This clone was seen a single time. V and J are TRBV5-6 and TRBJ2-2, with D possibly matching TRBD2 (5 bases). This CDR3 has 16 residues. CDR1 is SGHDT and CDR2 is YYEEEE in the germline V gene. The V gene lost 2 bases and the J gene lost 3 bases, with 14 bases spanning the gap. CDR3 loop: CASSFTGKRDTGELFF. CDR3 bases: TGTGCCAGCAGCTTTACGGGCAAGAGGGACACCGGGGAGCTGTTTTTT.

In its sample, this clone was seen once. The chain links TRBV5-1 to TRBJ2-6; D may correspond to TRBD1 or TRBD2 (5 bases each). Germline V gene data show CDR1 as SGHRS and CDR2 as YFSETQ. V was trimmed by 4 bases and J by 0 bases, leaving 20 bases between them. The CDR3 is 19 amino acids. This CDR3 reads CASSTGGLGSPSGANVLTF. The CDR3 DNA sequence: TGCGCCAGCAGCACTGGGGGTCTCGGCAGTCCCTCTGGGGCCAACGTCCTGACTTTC. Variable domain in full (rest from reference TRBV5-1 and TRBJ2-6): KAGVTQTPRYLIKTRGQQVTLSCSPISGHRSVSWYQQTPGQGLQFLFEYFSETQRNKGNFPGRFSGRQFSNSRSEMNVSTLELGDSALYLCASSTGGLGSPSGANVLTFGAGSRLTVL.

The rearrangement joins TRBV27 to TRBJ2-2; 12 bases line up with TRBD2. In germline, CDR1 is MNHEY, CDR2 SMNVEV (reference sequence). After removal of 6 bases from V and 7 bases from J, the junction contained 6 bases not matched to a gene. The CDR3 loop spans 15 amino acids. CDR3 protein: CASRASGRAGGELFF. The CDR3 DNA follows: TGTGCCAGCAGGGCTAGCGGGAGGGCAGGCGGGGAGCTGTTTTTT.

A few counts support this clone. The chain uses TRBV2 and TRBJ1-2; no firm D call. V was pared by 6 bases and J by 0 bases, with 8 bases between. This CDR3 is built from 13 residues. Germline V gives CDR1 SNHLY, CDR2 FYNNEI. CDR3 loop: CASRTGTNYGYTF. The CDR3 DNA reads TGTGCCAGCAGGACCGGGACTAACTATGGCTACACCTTC.

DNA of the CDR3: TGCGCCAGCAGCTCGACACGGACAGGGGGCAGGAGGGGCACAGATACGCAGTATTTT. This translates into CASSSTRTGGRRGTDTQYF. The chain joins TRBV4-1 to TRBJ2-3; 11 bases are a match to TRBD1. V gave up 5 bases and J gave up 1 base; unmatched junction bases: 14. CDR1 and CDR2 (germline): MGHRA, YSYEKL. This CDR3 is 19 amino acids long.

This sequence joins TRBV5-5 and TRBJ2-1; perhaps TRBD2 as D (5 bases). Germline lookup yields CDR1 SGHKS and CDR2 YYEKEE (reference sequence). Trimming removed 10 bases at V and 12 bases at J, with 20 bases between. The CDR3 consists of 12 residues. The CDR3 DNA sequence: TGTGCCTGCGGGCAGGACGGGTTAGGGCAGTTCTTC. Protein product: CACGQDGLGQFF.

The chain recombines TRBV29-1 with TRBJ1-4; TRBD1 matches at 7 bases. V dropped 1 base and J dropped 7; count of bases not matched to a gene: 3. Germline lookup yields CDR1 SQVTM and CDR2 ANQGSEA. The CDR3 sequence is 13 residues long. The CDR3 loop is CSVEAGGGEKLFF. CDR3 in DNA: TGCAGCGTTGAAGCAGGGGGTGGTGAAAAACTGTTTTTT.

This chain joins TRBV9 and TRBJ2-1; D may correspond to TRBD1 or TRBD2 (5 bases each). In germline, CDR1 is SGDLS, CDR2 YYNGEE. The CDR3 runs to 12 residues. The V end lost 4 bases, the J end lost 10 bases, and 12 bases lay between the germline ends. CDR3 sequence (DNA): TGTGCCAGCAGCCAATTGAGGGGCGAGCAGTTCTTC. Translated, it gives CASSQLRGEQFF.

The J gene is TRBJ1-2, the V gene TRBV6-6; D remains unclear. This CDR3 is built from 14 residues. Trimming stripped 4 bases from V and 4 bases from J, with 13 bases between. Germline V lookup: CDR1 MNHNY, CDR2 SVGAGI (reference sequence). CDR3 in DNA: TGTGCCAGCAGTTGGACGGAGCTAGGCTATGGCTACACCTTC. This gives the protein CASSWTELGYGYTF.

The CDR3 sequence: CASSLGSGRINQPQHF. The CDR3 coding sequence is TGTGCCAGCTCACTAGGATCGGGACGGATTAATCAGCCCCAGCATTTT. The J gene is TRBJ1-5, the V gene TRBV18, with D possibly TRBD1 on 5 matching bases. Germline V gives CDR1 KGHSH, CDR2 LQKENI. The germline V and J ends were trimmed by 4 bases and 4 bases, with 17 bases remaining between them. This CDR3 contains 16 residues.

CDR3 in amino acids: CAWAGALGDYTF. The CDR3 coding sequence is TGTGCCTGGGCCGGGGCCTTAGGGGACTACACCTTC. This chain connects TRBV30 to TRBJ1-2; D is possibly TRBD1 (5 bases). Germline V gives CDR1 GTSNPN, CDR2 SVGIG (reference sequence). CDR3 length: 12 amino acids. V gave up 5 bases and J gave up 10 bases, with 17 bases separating them.

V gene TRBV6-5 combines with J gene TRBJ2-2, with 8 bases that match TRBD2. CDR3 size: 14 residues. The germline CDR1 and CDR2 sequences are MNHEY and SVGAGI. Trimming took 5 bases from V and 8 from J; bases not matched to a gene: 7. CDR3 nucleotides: TGTGCCAGCAGTCCCCGGGGGGGCTGGGGGGAGCTGTTTTTT. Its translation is CASSPRGGWGELFF.

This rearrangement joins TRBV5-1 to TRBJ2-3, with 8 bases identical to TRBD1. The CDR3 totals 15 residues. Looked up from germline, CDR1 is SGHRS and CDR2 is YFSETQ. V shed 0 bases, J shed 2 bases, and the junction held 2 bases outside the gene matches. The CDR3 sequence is CASSLDRGTTDTQYF. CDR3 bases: TGCGCCAGCAGCTTGGACAGGGGGACCACAGATACGCAGTATTTT.

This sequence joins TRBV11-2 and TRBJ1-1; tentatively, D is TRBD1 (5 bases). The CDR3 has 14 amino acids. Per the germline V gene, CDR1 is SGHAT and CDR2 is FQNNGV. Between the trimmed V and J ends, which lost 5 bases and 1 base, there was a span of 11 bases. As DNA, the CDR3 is TGTGCCAGCAGCCATATTAGGGGGAACACTGAAGCTTTCTTT. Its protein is CASSHIRGNTEAFF. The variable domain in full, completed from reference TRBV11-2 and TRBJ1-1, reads EAGVAQSPRYKIIEKRQSVAFWCNPISGHATLYWYQQILGQGPKLLIQFQNNGVVDDSQLPKDRFSAERLKGVDSTLKIQPAKLEDSAVYLCASSHIRGNTEAFFGQGTRLTVV.

The CDR3 DNA follows: TGTGCCAGCTCACCAAACAACTATGGCTACACCTTC. It translates to CASSPNNYGYTF. The rearrangement joins TRBV18 to TRBJ1-2; D gene ambiguous. Trimming cost V 2 bases and J 2 bases, with 3 bases left between them. Germline V lookup: CDR1 KGHSH, CDR2 LQKENI. The CDR3 has 12 residues.

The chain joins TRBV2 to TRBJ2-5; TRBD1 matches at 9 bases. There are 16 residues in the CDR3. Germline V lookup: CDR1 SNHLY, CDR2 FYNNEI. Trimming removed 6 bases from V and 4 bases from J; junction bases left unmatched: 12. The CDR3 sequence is CASSATGGANLETQYF. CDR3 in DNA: TGTGCCAGCAGCGCAACAGGGGGCGCAAATCTAGAGACCCAGTACTTC.

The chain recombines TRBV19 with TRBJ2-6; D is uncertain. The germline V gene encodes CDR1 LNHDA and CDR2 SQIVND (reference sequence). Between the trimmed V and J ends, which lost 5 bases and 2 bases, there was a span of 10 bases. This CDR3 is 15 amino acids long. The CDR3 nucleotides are TGTGCCAGTAGTTCGGGTTGGGCTGGGGCCAACGTCCTGACTTTC. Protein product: CASSSGWAGANVLTF. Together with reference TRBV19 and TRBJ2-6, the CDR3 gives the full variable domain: DGGITQSPKYLFRKEGQNVTLSCEQNLNHDAMYWYRQDPGQGLRLIYYSQIVNDFQKGDIAEGYSVSREKKESFPLTVTSAQKNPTAFYLCASSSGWAGANVLTFGAGSRLTVL.

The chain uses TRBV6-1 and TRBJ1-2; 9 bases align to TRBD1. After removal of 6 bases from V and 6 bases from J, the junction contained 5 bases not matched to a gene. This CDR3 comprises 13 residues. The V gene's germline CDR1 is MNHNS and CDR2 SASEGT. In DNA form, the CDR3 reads TGTGCCAGCAGGGGACAGGGAGTAGATGGCTACACCTTC. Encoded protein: CASRGQGVDGYTF.

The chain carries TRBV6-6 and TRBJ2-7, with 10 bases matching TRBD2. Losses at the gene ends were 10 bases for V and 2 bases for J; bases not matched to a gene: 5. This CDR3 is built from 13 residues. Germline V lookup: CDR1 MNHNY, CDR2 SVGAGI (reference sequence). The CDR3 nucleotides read TGTGCCACCTGGACTAGCGGAACCTACGAGCAGTACTTC. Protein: CATWTSGTYEQYF.

CDR3 in DNA: TGCGCCAGCGGACGATCGTCCAGCACAGATACGCAGTATTTT. Translating it yields CASGRSSSTDTQYF. This chain joins TRBV5-1 and TRBJ2-3; D is undetermined. Between the trimmed V and J ends, which lost 7 bases and 0 bases, there was a span of 12 bases. In germline, CDR1 is SGHRS, CDR2 YFSETQ. The CDR3 runs to 14 residues.